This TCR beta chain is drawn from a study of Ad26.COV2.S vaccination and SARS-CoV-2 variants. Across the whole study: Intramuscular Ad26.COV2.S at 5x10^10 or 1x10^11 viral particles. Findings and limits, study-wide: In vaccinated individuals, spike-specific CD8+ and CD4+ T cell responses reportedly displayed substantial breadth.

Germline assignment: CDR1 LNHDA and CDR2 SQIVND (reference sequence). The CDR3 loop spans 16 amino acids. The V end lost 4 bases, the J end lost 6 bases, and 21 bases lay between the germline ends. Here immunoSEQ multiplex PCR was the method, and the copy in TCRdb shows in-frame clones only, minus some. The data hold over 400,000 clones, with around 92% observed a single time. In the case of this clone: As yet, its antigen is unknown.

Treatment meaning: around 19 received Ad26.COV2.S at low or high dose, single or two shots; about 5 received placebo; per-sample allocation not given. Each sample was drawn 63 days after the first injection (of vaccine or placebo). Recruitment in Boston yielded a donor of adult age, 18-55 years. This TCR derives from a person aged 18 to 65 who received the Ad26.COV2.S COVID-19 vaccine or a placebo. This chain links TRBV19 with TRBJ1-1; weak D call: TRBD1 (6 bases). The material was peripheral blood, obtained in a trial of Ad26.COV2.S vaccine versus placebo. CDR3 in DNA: TGTGCCAGTAGTACCCGCTCGACAGGAGTTGGCGCTGAAGCTTTCTTT. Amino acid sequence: CASSTRSTGVGAEAFF.